This TCR beta chain was recovered during a study of cytomegalovirus exposure and HLA in healthy donors. Study conclusions and caveats: In a later analysis, specific HLA alleles were associated with 15,000 to 20,000 TCR beta sequences at a 0.05 false discovery rate.

V gave up 10 bases and J gave up 0 bases, with 12 bases separating them. CDR1 MNHNY and CDR2 SVGAGI come from the germline V gene (reference sequence). The CDR3 is 13 residues long. The PCR ran on 60 Vbeta and 13 Jbeta primers. Authors' analysis steps: An analysis that came later counted approximately 76 million unique TCR beta chains, approximately 10 million shared. Sequencing was performed with immunoSEQ multiplex PCR; in TCRdb, only in-frame clones are kept and a portion is missing. V and J calls and clone size are those listed in that table; D and trimming were worked out from the DNA. The sample lists over 150,000 clones, roughly 87% occurring once. This clone was recorded only once. Antigen specificity is unknown.

Sequencing was performed on PBMCs. This chain uses TRBV6-6 with TRBJ1-1; D might be TRBD1 (6 bases). The source of this sequence is a girl under two years old in good health and CMV-seronegative. The CDR3 loop reads CANQQGMNTEAFF. The CDR3 DNA sequence: TGTGCCAACCAGCAGGGGATGAACACTGAAGCTTTCTTT.